Following are 23 T cell receptor beta chains from one sample sequenced in a study of CD8 T cells in Susac syndrome. The RNA, roughly 0.45 to 1 ug, was put through reverse transcription using random hexamers. Via MiXCR, TCRdb re-called the immunoSEQ multiplex PCR reads, giving one row per CDR3 protein. The sample lists 150,000 to 190,000 distinct CDR3 sequences, over 95% occurring once. Sequenced sample: CD8+ T cells from PBMCs. Every receptor here comes from a human donor with multiple sclerosis.

The J gene is TRBJ2-1, the V gene TRBV7-2; 9 bases are shared with TRBD2. The V gene end was trimmed by 1 base and the J gene end by 2 bases; junction bases not matched to a gene: 9. The CDR3 spans 18 residues. Germline V gene sequence: CDR1 SGHTA, CDR2 FQGNSA. The CDR3 DNA is TGTGCCAGCAGCTTAGGAAGCGGGGGGCCCTACCCCTACAATGAGCAGTTCTTC. Translated, it gives CASSLGSGGPYPYNEQFF. Filled out from reference TRBV7-2 and TRBJ2-1, the complete variable domain reads GAGVSQSPSNKVTEKGKDVELRCDPISGHTALYWYRQSLGQGLEFLIYFQGNSAPDKSGLPSDRFSAERTGGSVSTLTIQRTQQEDSAVYLCASSLGSGGPYPYNEQFFGPGTRLTVL.

The chain employs TRBV27 and TRBJ2-1; D remains unclear. The germline CDR1 and CDR2 sequences are MNHEY and SMNVEV (reference sequence). This CDR3 has 11 amino acids. V lost 3 bases and J lost 8, with 5 bases in between. CDR3 sequence reads: CASSFGYEQFF. The CDR3 DNA sequence: TGTGCCAGCAGTTTCGGGTATGAGCAGTTCTTC.

The rearrangement links TRBV6-1 to TRBJ1-5, with a weak D call TRBD1 (6 bases). Trimming took off 7 bases at V and 2 bases at J, with 15 bases between the two ends. Germline CDR1 reads MNHNS; CDR2 reads SASEGT. The CDR3 covers 15 residues. CDR3 region: CASTGDRFGNQPQHF. CDR3 in DNA: TGTGCCAGCACCGGCGACAGGTTTGGCAATCAGCCCCAGCATTTT.

The chain has TRBV7-9 and TRBJ2-7; 9 bases map to TRBD1. The V segment lost 5 bases and the J segment 4 bases; nucleotides outside the gene matches: 6. The CDR3 is 14 amino acids. Germline-derived CDR1 and CDR2 are SEHNR and FQNEAQ (reference sequence). The CDR3 spells CASSPDRGDYEQYF. The CDR3 region has the DNA TGTGCCAGCAGCCCCGACAGGGGGGATTACGAGCAGTACTTC.

J is TRBJ1-2 and V is TRBV29-1; TRBD1 matches 7 bases. CDR3 size: 13 residues. The V segment lost 3 bases and the J segment 5 bases; nucleotides outside the gene matches: 6. The germline CDR1 and CDR2 sequences are SQVTM and ANQGSEA. The CDR3 DNA reads as TGCAGCGTTGATGACAGGGCGGGGTATGGCTACACCTTC. Its protein is CSVDDRAGYGYTF.

The chain uses TRBV27 and TRBJ2-2; 9 nucleotides agree with TRBD2. Germline assignment: CDR1 MNHEY and CDR2 SMNVEV (reference sequence). The CDR3 is 16 residues long. V was clipped by 5 bases and J by 1 base; unmatched bases: 5. The CDR3 region is CASSARLAENTGELFF. CDR3 nucleotide sequence: TGTGCCAGCAGTGCCCGACTAGCGGAGAACACCGGGGAGCTGTTTTTT.

The chain joins TRBV6-5 to TRBJ2-3, with D perhaps matching TRBD2 (6 bases). The V gene's germline CDR1 is MNHEY and CDR2 SVGAGI. This CDR3 region has 14 residues. With 2 bases removed from V and 4 bases from J, the gap between germline ends came to 10 bases. CDR3 bases: TGTGCCAGCAGTTACGGCAGGGAGGCAGATACGCAGTATTTT. Amino acids: CASSYGREADTQYF.

This rearrangement joins TRBV20-1 to TRBJ2-7; TRBD1 or TRBD2 may be the D gene (5 bases each). Germline-derived CDR1 and CDR2 are DFQATT and SNEGSKA (reference sequence). The CDR3 has 14 residues. Deletions cut 5 bases from V and 5 bases from J, with 19 bases between. CDR3 in DNA: TGCAGTGCTCATTCCGAGACAGCGGTCCACGAGCAGTACTTC. Its translation is CSAHSETAVHEQYF.

The chain recombines TRBV20-1 with TRBJ1-5; D gene unclear. The CDR3 is 14 amino acids. Germline CDR1 DFQATT, CDR2 SNEGSKA (reference sequence). The V and J ends lost 6 bases and 7 bases respectively, with 19 bases between them. Here the CDR3 DNA reads TGCAGTGCGGGAAATACGGGGAAGGGACAGCCCCAGCATTTT. Translation: CSAGNTGKGQPQHF.

The chain links TRBV7-8 to TRBJ2-7; tentative D call: TRBD2 (5 bases). Germline-derived CDR1 and CDR2 are SGHVS and FQNEAQ. Trimming left V 1 base short and J 2 bases short, with 9 bases between. This CDR3 contains 14 residues. CDR3 DNA sequence: TGTGCCAGCAGCTTAGACCTGGGAGCCTACGAGCAGTACTTC. This sequence encodes CASSLDLGAYEQYF. The full variable domain, in which reference TRBV7-8 and TRBJ2-7 provide the parts outside the CDR3, is GAGVSQSPRYKVAKRGQDVALRCDPISGHVSLFWYQQALGQGPEFLTYFQNEAQLDKSGLPSDRFFAERPEGSVSTLKIQRTQQEDSAVYLCASSLDLGAYEQYFGPGTRLTVT.

Here the CDR3 reads CASSDHRAYGYTF. The CDR3 nucleotides are TGTGCCAGCAGTGACCACAGGGCCTATGGCTACACCTTC. The chain carries TRBV25-1 and TRBJ1-2; weak D call: TRBD1 (6 bases). CDR3 length equals 13 residues. Germline V gene lookup returns CDR1 MGHDK and CDR2 SYGVNS. The V end was cut by 3 bases, the J end by 4 bases, with 9 bases between.

The chain is built from TRBV30 and TRBJ1-2; D is unclear. There are 12 residues in the CDR3. V was cut by 2 bases and J by 4 bases, with 8 bases left in between. The V gene's germline CDR1 is GTSNPN and CDR2 SVGIG (reference sequence). CDR3 DNA sequence: TGTGCCTGGAGTTGGGGAACCTATGGCTACACCTTC. It specifies CAWSWGTYGYTF.

The chain joins TRBV27 to TRBJ2-7; TRBD1 matches at 7 bases. Germline values: CDR1 MNHEY, CDR2 SMNVEV (reference sequence). The CDR3 has 14 amino acids. V lost 6 bases and J lost 0; bases outside the gene matches: 5. CDR3 sequence (DNA): TGTGCCAGCAGCCTAACAGGGGTCTCCTACGAGCAGTACTTC. Residues: CASSLTGVSYEQYF.

The genes are TRBV9 and TRBJ2-2, with a weak D call TRBD1 (7 bases). The ends were cut back, 6 bases at V and 4 bases at J, with 10 bases in the middle. CDR1 and CDR2 from the germline V gene are SGDLS and YYNGEE. This CDR3 is 13 amino acids long. CDR3 amino acids: CASNRGGTGELFF. CDR3 in DNA: TGTGCCAGCAACAGGGGAGGCACCGGGGAGCTGTTTTTT.

The chain joins TRBV29-1 to TRBJ2-3; 8 bases line up with TRBD2. The CDR3 sequence is 14 residues long. With 4 bases clipped from V and 2 bases from J, the junction kept 5 bases outside the gene matches. Per germline, CDR1 SQVTM and CDR2 ANQGSEA. Here the CDR3 DNA reads TGCAGCGTTGCAGCGGGGGCCTCCACAGATACGCAGTATTTT. Amino acid sequence: CSVAAGASTDTQYF.

V gene TRBV30 combines with J gene TRBJ1-5; TRBD1 might be the D (6 bases). Germline V gives CDR1 GTSNPN, CDR2 SVGIG (reference sequence). Trimming stripped 1 base from V and 7 bases from J, with 14 bases between. This CDR3 has 14 residues. This CDR3 is CAWSEGGADQPQHF. In nucleotides, the CDR3 is TGTGCCTGGAGTGAGGGGGGGGCGGACCAGCCCCAGCATTTT.

This chain uses TRBV7-8 with TRBJ1-5, with unresolved D. With 5 bases removed from V and 7 bases from J, the gap between germline ends came to 12 bases. The germline gives CDR1 SGHVS, CDR2 FQNEAQ. The CDR3 sequence is 13 residues long. CDR3 bases: TGTGCCAGCAGCGCTACAGCCTCGCAGCCCCAGCATTTT. Its protein product is CASSATASQPQHF.

This chain uses TRBV20-1 with TRBJ1-6; no clear D. This CDR3 is 15 amino acids long. Looked up from germline, CDR1 is DFQATT and CDR2 is SNEGSKA (reference sequence). V lost 1 base, J lost 0 bases, and 7 bases lay in between. CDR3 region: CSARGRSSYNSPLHF. The CDR3 bases are TGCAGTGCTAGAGGCCGGAGCTCCTATAATTCACCCCTCCACTTT.

The chain recombines TRBV7-9 with TRBJ2-1, with 7 bases lining up with TRBD2. Germline V gives CDR1 SEHNR, CDR2 FQNEAQ (reference sequence). This CDR3 is built from 13 residues. The J segment lost 8 bases and the V segment lost 9 bases, leaving 10 bases of the junction unmatched. The CDR3 sequence is CARKEAGDDEQFF. The CDR3 nucleotides are TGTGCCAGGAAGGAGGCGGGGGATGATGAGCAGTTCTTC.

The rearrangement uses TRBV5-1 and TRBJ1-1; a weak D match, TRBD1 (5 bases). With 5 bases removed from V and 1 base from J, the gap between germline ends came to 21 bases. Germline CDR1 and CDR2: SGHRS and YFSETQ. This CDR3 is built from 17 residues. The chain's CDR3 is CASSETAGTHPNTEAFF. DNA for the CDR3: TGCGCCAGCAGTGAAACCGCAGGGACTCATCCGAACACTGAAGCTTTCTTT.

The V call is TRBV7-9, the J call TRBJ2-2; 7 bases map to TRBD1. Germline V gene data show CDR1 as SEHNR and CDR2 as FQNEAQ (reference sequence). V was clipped by 2 bases and J by 0 bases; unmatched bases: 6. CDR3 size: 17 residues. CDR3 in DNA: TGTGCCAGCAGCTTAAGGCAGGGGGAAACGAACACCGGGGAGCTGTTTTTT. Protein: CASSLRQGETNTGELFF. The full variable domain, completed using reference TRBV7-9 and TRBJ2-2, is DTGVSQNPRHKITKRGQNVTFRCDPISEHNRLYWYRQTLGQGPEFLTYFQNEAQLEKSRLLSDRFSAERPKGSFSTLEIQRTEQGDSAMYLCASSLRQGETNTGELFFGEGSRLTVL.

This chain links TRBV4-1 with TRBJ1-5; D is undetermined. Deletions cut 2 bases from V and 5 bases from J, with 10 bases between. Germline-derived CDR1 and CDR2 are MGHRA and YSYEKL. This CDR3 spans 14 amino acids. For the CDR3, the DNA is TGCGCCAGCAGCCAAACCGAGGGTTATCAGCCCCAGCATTTT. Protein sequence: CASSQTEGYQPQHF.

The chain is built from TRBV29-1 and TRBJ2-3; tentatively, D is TRBD1 or TRBD2 (5 bases each). Between the trimmed V and J ends, which lost 5 bases and 0 bases, there was a span of 15 bases. The CDR3 covers 15 residues. CDR1 is SQVTM and CDR2 is ANQGSEA in the germline V gene. CDR3 in amino acids: CSVSNWDGSTDTQYF. The CDR3 bases are TGCAGCGTTTCCAATTGGGACGGAAGCACAGATACGCAGTATTTT.